These 26 T cell receptor beta chains were sequenced from one sample in a study of human T cells and chemical hapten exposure. TCRdb processed the RACE reads anew with MiXCR; each CDR3 protein has one entry. Among about 270,000 distinct CDR3 sequences listed, roughly 7.4% were seen once. Time point denoted: pre-sensitization, week 0. The treatment was: therapeutic diphenylcyclopropenone sensitization with weekly scalp DPC. The sample was whole blood, taken in connection with sensitization to the hapten diphenylcyclopropenone (DPC). The receptors were gathered from a man between 18 and 35 years old with alopecia areata. Some clones in this sample may be carry-over from other donors' samples.

This clonotype was picked up many times. This chain connects TRBV28 to TRBJ2-5, with D perhaps TRBD1 or TRBD2 (5 bases each). Germline lookup yields CDR1 MDHEN and CDR2 SYDVKM. The CDR3 covers 14 residues. V lost 3 bases to trimming and J lost 5 bases, with 13 bases between them. This chain's CDR3 is CASSLGTRVETQYF. The CDR3 DNA follows: TGTGCCAGCAGTTTGGGGACCCGGGTTGAGACCCAGTACTTC.

This chain uses TRBV12-3 or TRBV12-4 with TRBJ2-2, with D unresolved. This CDR3 region has 18 residues. Trimming cost V 3 bases and J 1 base, with 18 bases left between them. This CDR3 reads CASSFPASPSRNTGELFF. The CDR3 coding sequence is TGTGCCAGCAGTTTTCCCGCGTCACCGTCTAGGAACACCGGGGAGCTGTTTTTT.

This clonotype was seen a handful of times. The CDR3 region has the DNA TGTGCCAGCAGAATAACAGGGGGCGGGCAGCCCCAGCATTTT. This translates into CASRITGGGQPQHF. The V call is TRBV6-2 or TRBV6-3, the J call TRBJ1-5, with 9 bases that match TRBD1. Germline V gene data show CDR1 as MNHEY and CDR2 as SVGEGT. This CDR3 spans 14 amino acids. V gave up 6 bases and J gave up 7 bases; unmatched junction bases: 7.

This clonotype was detected only once. The CDR3 loop reads CASSAGRKGDPQYF. CDR3 sequence (DNA): TGTGCCAGTAGTGCGGGACGGAAGGGGGACCCCCAGTACTTC. This rearrangement joins TRBV19 to TRBJ2-5; D possibly uses TRBD1 or TRBD2 (6 bases each). The CDR3 loop spans 14 amino acids. The V gene lost 5 bases and the J gene lost 9 bases, with 19 bases spanning the gap. Germline-derived CDR1 and CDR2 are LNHDA and SQIVND (reference sequence). Using reference TRBV19 and TRBJ2-5 for the parts outside the CDR3, the full variable domain is DGGITQSPKYLFRKEGQNVTLSCEQNLNHDAMYWYRQDPGQGLRLIYYSQIVNDFQKGDIAEGYSVSREKKESFPLTVTSAQKNPTAFYLCASSAGRKGDPQYFGPGTRLLVL.

The table lists this clonotype with a few counts. The DNA for the CDR3 is TGTGCCATCAGTGAGTCCGTTAGCGGGGGTTACTACAATGAGCAGTTCTTC. Encoded protein: CAISESVSGGYYNEQFF. The rearrangement uses TRBV10-3 and TRBJ2-1; 9 bases are a match to TRBD2. The CDR3 spans 17 residues. The J segment lost 3 bases and the V segment lost 0 bases, leaving 6 bases of the junction unmatched. Germline values: CDR1 ENHRY, CDR2 SYGVKD.

The chain couples TRBV15 to TRBJ1-5, with a weak D call TRBD1 (5 bases). The germline V gene has CDR1 LNHNV and CDR2 YYDKDF (reference sequence). V shed 1 base and J shed 0 bases, with 10 bases lying between them. The CDR3 has 16 residues. CDR3 nucleotide sequence: TGTGCCACCAGCAGAGCGCGACAGAATAGCAATCAGCCCCAGCATTTT. This encodes CATSRARQNSNQPQHF.

The sample holds a few counts of this clonotype. The V and J genes are TRBV6-2 or TRBV6-3 and TRBJ2-7; 9 positions agree with TRBD2. Germline values: CDR1 MNHEY, CDR2 SVGEGT. The CDR3 runs to 13 residues. V lost 10 bases to trimming and J lost 3 bases; unmatched junction nucleotides: 7. The CDR3 loop reads CATKRTSDYEQYV. The DNA for the CDR3 is TGTGCCACTAAGCGGACTAGCGACTACGAGCAGTACGTC.

This clonotype was seen more than once but under ten times. The chain carries TRBV7-8 and TRBJ2-7; 7 positions agree with TRBD1. There are 15 residues in the CDR3. Unmatched junction bases numbered 15, after V lost 5 bases and J lost 8 bases. CDR1 is SGHVS and CDR2 is FQNEAQ in the germline V gene. The DNA of the CDR3 is TGTGCCAGCAGCCCATCCACAGCGACAGGGATCCAGCAGTACGTC. It specifies CASSPSTATGIQQYV.

The V gene is TRBV5-1, the J gene TRBJ1-1; D not certain. The V end was cut by 0 bases, the J end by 0 bases, with 9 bases between. The CDR3 is 15 residues long. CDR1 is SGHRS, CDR2 YFSETQ, per germline. The CDR3 DNA follows: TGCGCCAGCAGCTTGGGGCACAGATTGAACACTGAAGCTTTCTTT. It yields the protein CASSLGHRLNTEAFF.

This clonotype has just a few counts. DNA of the CDR3: TGTGCCAGCAGCCATTGGAGAGGGGGCACTGAAGCTTTCTTT. Translation gives CASSHWRGGTEAFF. V gene TRBV11-2 combines with J gene TRBJ1-1, with D possibly TRBD1 on 6 matching bases. Germline CDR1 reads SGHAT; CDR2 reads FQNNGV. The CDR3 is 14 amino acids. V dropped 5 bases and J dropped 4 bases, with 14 bases sitting between them.

V and J are TRBV5-5 and TRBJ1-3; D is ambiguous. The ends were cut back, 4 bases at V and 0 bases at J, with 8 bases in the middle. The germline gives CDR1 SGHKS, CDR2 YYEKEE (reference sequence). The CDR3 covers 14 residues. CDR3 nucleotides: TGTGCCAGCAGCCCAGGACGCTCTGGAAACACCATATATTTT. Translation: CASSPGRSGNTIYF.

The V call is TRBV4-3, the J call TRBJ2-2; 10 bases fit TRBD1. Germline CDR1 and CDR2: LGHNA and YSLEER. The V gene end was trimmed by 1 base and the J gene end by 5 bases; junction bases not matched to a gene: 4. The CDR3 is made up of 16 amino acids. This CDR3 is CASSQARTGGTGELFF. The CDR3 DNA reads as TGCGCCAGCAGCCAAGCAAGGACAGGGGGGACCGGGGAGCTGTTTTTT.

In its sample, this clonotype was seen a few times. V is TRBV20-1 and J is TRBJ1-5; 10 bases map to TRBD1. V shed 0 bases, J shed 6 bases, and the junction held 2 bases outside the gene matches. The CDR3 spans 14 residues. The V gene's germline CDR1 is DFQATT and CDR2 SNEGSKA (reference sequence). Here the CDR3 DNA reads TGCAGTGCTAGAGATTGGGACAGGGGTCAGCCCCAGCATTTT. Protein product: CSARDWDRGQPQHF.

Only a few counts were recorded for this clonotype. V is TRBV5-1 and J is TRBJ1-1; D unclear. The CDR3 totals 13 residues. CDR1 and CDR2 (germline): SGHRS, YFSETQ. V was clipped by 1 base and J by 2 bases, with 6 bases between them. Here the CDR3 reads CASSLPDNTEAFF. The DNA of the CDR3 is TGCGCCAGCAGCTTGCCCGACAACACTGAAGCTTTCTTT.

The rearrangement links TRBV7-2 to TRBJ1-4; tentatively, D is TRBD1 (5 bases). V lost 1 base and J lost 6, with 15 bases in between. Per germline, CDR1 SGHTA and CDR2 FQGNSA. This CDR3 contains 16 residues. CDR3 sequence reads: CTSSLGGRQGHEKLFF. The DNA of the CDR3 is TGTACCAGCAGCTTAGGAGGTCGGCAGGGCCATGAAAAACTGTTTTTT.

The V and J genes are TRBV7-2 and TRBJ1-1; D not resolved. This CDR3 is 15 amino acids long. The V gene's germline CDR1 is SGHTA and CDR2 FQGNSA. V was pared by 3 bases and J by 5 bases, with 16 bases between. CDR3: CASSFPRKTGTEAFF. DNA for the CDR3: TGTGCCAGCAGCTTCCCCAGGAAGACTGGGACTGAAGCTTTCTTT.

On this clonotype: The junction does not match germline at one end; this may be a read error. The chain uses TRBV7-9 and TRBJ2-1; TRBD2 might be the D (5 bases). The germline V gene encodes CDR1 SEHNR and CDR2 FQNEAQ (reference sequence). CDR3 length: 14 residues. This chain's CDR3 is CVSSLARIGNEQFF. The CDR3 DNA sequence: TGTGTCAGCAGCTTAGCGAGGATAGGGAATGAGCAGTTCTTC.

The chain is built from TRBV6-2 or TRBV6-3 and TRBJ2-3; tentatively, D is TRBD1 (5 bases). Trimming cost V 3 bases and J 12 bases, with 22 bases left between them. Germline assignment: CDR1 MNHEY and CDR2 SVGEGT. This CDR3 spans 15 amino acids. CDR3 DNA sequence: TGTGCCAGCAGTTATATACAGGCCTCCCCTGTTAGCCAGTATTTT. This encodes CASSYIQASPVSQYF.

The sample holds many counts of this clonotype. The chain is built from TRBV6-6 and TRBJ1-1, with D hard to call. The V gene lost 0 bases and the J gene lost 5 bases, with 10 bases spanning the gap. CDR3 length: 14 residues. The germline V gene encodes CDR1 MNHNY and CDR2 SVGAGI (reference sequence). CDR3 nucleotides: TGTGCCAGCAGTTACTCAGATGCGGGGACTGAAGCTTTCTTT. Amino acids: CASSYSDAGTEAFF.

The V gene is TRBV29-1, the J gene TRBJ2-1, with D hard to call. V shed 7 bases and J shed 0 bases, with 10 bases lying between them. In germline, CDR1 is SQVTM, CDR2 ANQGSEA. CDR3 length: 13 residues. As DNA, the CDR3 is TGCAGCGGATCAGGTGGCTCCTACAATGAGCAGTTCTTC. As protein: CSGSGGSYNEQFF.

This clonotype was picked up many times. The V and J genes are TRBV4-1 and TRBJ1-2; 10 positions match TRBD1. Germline V gene data show CDR1 as MGHRA and CDR2 as YSYEKL. V lost 0 bases, J lost 4 bases, and 11 bases stayed unmatched. This CDR3 is 18 amino acids long. DNA of the CDR3: TGCGCCAGCAGCCAAGAGGCCGGGGACAGGGGTTTGGGCTATGGCTACACCTTC. Protein product: CASSQEAGDRGLGYGYTF.

The chain employs TRBV7-2 and TRBJ2-2; 9 bases align to TRBD1. Germline V gene sequence: CDR1 SGHTA, CDR2 FQGNSA. The junction had 4 bases not matched to a gene; V was cut back by 1 base and J by 4 bases. There are 16 residues in the CDR3. The CDR3, as DNA: TGTGCCAGCAGCTTAGGGGACAGGGTCACCACCGGGGAGCTGTTTTTT. Amino acids: CASSLGDRVTTGELFF. Based on the CDR3 plus reference TRBV7-2 and TRBJ2-2, the full variable domain is GAGVSQSPSNKVTEKGKDVELRCDPISGHTALYWYRQSLGQGLEFLIYFQGNSAPDKSGLPSDRFSAERTGGSVSTLTIQRTQQEDSAVYLCASSLGDRVTTGELFFGEGSRLTVL.

This clonotype was detected a few times. The chain has TRBV6-6 and TRBJ1-6; tentative D call: TRBD1 (5 bases). Germline CDR1 MNHNY, CDR2 SVGAGI (reference sequence). This CDR3 comprises 14 residues. With 2 bases removed from V and 7 bases from J, the gap between germline ends came to 9 bases. In DNA, the CDR3 is TGTGCCAGCAGTTACAGGGGAAAAAATTCACCCCTCCACTTT. Protein: CASSYRGKNSPLHF.

This clonotype was detected ten times or more. The V call is TRBV3-1, the J call TRBJ2-3; 11 positions agree with TRBD2. Germline-derived CDR1 and CDR2 are LGHDT and YNNKEL (reference sequence). V gave up 4 bases and J gave up 4 bases; unmatched junction bases: 7. The CDR3 sequence is 16 residues long. As DNA, the CDR3 is TGTGCCAGCAGCCGGGTAAGACTAGCGGGACCAGATACGCAGTATTTT. It is translated as CASSRVRLAGPDTQYF.

This clonotype was found a few times. The chain employs TRBV2 and TRBJ2-5; no definite D call. The germline V gene encodes CDR1 SNHLY and CDR2 FYNNEI. Deletions cut 0 bases from V and 2 bases from J, with 7 bases between. The CDR3 spans 14 residues. DNA for the CDR3: TGTGCCAGCAGTGAAGCGCTAAGACAAGAGACCCAGTACTTC. It encodes CASSEALRQETQYF.

This clonotype was seen a few times. The V and J genes are TRBV5-6 and TRBJ1-1; tentative D call: TRBD1 (6 bases). The germline V and J ends were trimmed by 4 bases and 5 bases, with 15 bases remaining between them. This CDR3 has 14 residues. From germline, CDR1 is SGHDT and CDR2 YYEEEE. The DNA of the CDR3 is TGTGCCAGCAGCCCCAGGGGAGGGAGGACTGAAGCTTTCTTT. Translation: CASSPRGGRTEAFF.